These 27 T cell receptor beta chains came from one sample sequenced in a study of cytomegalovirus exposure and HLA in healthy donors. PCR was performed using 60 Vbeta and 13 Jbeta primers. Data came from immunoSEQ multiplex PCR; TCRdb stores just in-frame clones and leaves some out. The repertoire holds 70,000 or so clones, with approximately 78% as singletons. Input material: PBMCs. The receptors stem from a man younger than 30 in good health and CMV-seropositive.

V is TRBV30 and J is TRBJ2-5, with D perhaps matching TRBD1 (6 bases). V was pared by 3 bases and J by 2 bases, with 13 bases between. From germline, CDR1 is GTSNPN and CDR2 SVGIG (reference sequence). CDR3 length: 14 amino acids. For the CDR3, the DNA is TGTGCCTGGAGCAGGGGACCTTTACAAGAGACCCAGTACTTC. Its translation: CAWSRGPLQETQYF.

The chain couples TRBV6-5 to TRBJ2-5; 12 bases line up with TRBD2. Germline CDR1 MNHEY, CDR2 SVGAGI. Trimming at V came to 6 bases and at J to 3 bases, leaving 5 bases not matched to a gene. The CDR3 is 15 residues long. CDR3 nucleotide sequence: TGTGCCAGCAGCCGACTAGCGGGGGCTAAAGAGACCCAGTACTTC. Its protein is CASSRLAGAKETQYF.

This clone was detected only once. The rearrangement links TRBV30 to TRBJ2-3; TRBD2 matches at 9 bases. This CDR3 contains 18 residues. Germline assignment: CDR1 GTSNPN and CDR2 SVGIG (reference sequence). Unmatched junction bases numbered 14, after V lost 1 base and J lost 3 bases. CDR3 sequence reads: CAWSGGASGTTWTDTQYF. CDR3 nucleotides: TGTGCCTGGAGTGGCGGGGCTAGCGGGACCACATGGACAGATACGCAGTATTTT.

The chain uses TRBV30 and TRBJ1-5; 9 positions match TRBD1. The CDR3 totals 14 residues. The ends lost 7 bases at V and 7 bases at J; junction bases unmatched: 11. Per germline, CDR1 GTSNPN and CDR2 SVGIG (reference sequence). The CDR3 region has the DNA TGTGCCTTCTCATGGACAGGGGTCGACCAGCCCCAGCATTTT. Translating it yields CAFSWTGVDQPQHF.

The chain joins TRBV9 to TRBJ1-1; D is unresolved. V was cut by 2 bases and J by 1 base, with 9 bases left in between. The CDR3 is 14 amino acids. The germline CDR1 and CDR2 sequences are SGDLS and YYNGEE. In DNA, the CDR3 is TGTGCCAGCAGCGTCACAGATCAGAACACTGAAGCTTTCTTT. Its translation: CASSVTDQNTEAFF.

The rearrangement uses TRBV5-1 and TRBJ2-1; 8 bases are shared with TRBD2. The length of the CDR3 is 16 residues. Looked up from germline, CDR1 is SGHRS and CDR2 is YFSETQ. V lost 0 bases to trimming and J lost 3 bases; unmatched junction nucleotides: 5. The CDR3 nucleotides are TGCGCCAGCAGCTTGGCCGGGCTAGCGGGCTACAATGAGCAGTTCTTC. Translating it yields CASSLAGLAGYNEQFF.

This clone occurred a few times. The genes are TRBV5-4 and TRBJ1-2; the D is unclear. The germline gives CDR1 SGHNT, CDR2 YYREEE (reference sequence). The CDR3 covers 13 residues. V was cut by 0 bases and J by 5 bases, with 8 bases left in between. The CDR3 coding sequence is TGTGCCAGCAGCTTGGTCGGCGGTTATGGCTACACCTTC. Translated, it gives CASSLVGGYGYTF.

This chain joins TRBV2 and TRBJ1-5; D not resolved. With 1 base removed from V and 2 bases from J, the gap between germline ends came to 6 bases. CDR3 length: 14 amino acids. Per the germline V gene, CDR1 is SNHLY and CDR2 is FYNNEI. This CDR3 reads CASSEDLGNQPQHF. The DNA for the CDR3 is TGTGCCAGCAGTGAAGACTTGGGCAATCAGCCCCAGCATTTT.

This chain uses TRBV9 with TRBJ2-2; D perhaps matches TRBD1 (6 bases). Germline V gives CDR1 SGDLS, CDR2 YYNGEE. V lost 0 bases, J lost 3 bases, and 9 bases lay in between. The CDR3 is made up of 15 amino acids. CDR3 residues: CASSVDRVDTGELFF. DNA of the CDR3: TGTGCCAGCAGCGTAGACAGGGTCGACACCGGGGAGCTGTTTTTT. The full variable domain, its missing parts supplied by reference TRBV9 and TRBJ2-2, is DSGVTQTPKHLITATGQRVTLRCSPRSGDLSVYWYQQSLDQGLQFLIQYYNGEERAKGNILERFSAQQFPDLHSELNLSSLELGDSALYFCASSVDRVDTGELFFGEGSRLTVL.

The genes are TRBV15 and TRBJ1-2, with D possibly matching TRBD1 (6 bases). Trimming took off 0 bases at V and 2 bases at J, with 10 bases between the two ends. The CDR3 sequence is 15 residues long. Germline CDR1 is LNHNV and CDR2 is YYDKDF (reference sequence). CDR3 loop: CATSRDGTPNYGYTF. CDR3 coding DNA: TGTGCCACCAGCAGAGACGGGACACCAAACTATGGCTACACCTTC.

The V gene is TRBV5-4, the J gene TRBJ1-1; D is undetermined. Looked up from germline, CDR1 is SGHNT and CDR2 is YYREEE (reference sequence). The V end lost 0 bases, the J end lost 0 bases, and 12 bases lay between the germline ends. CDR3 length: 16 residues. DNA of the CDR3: TGTGCCAGCAGCTTGGCCGGAGGGAACCTGAACACTGAAGCTTTCTTT. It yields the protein CASSLAGGNLNTEAFF.

The CDR3 sequence is CASSAAGPTYNEQFF. The CDR3 DNA reads as TGTGCCAGCAGTGCGGCGGGGCCCACCTACAATGAGCAGTTCTTC. V is TRBV2 and J is TRBJ2-1, with a tentative D call TRBD2 (6 bases). Germline CDR1 and CDR2: SNHLY and FYNNEI. V lost 4 bases and J 2 bases, leaving 12 bases between the germline ends. This CDR3 is 15 amino acids long.

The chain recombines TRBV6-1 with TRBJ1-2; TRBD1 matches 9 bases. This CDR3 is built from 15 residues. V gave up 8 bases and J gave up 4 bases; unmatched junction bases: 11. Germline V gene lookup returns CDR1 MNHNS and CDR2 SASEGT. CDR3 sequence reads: CASDGGQGLFYGYTF. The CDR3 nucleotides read TGTGCCAGCGACGGGGGACAGGGTCTTTTCTATGGCTACACCTTC.

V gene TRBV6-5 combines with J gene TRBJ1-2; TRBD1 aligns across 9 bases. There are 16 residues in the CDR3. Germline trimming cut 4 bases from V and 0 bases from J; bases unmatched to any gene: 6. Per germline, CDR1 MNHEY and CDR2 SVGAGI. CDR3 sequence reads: CASSSSGTGPNYGYTF. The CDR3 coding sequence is TGTGCCAGCAGTTCTTCCGGGACAGGGCCTAACTATGGCTACACCTTC.

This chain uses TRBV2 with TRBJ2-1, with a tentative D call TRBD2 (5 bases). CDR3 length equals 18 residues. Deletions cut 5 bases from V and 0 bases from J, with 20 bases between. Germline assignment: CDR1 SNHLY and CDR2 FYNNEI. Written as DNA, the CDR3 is TGTGCCAGCAGTCGATATTTACCCGGAGGAAGCTCCTACAATGAGCAGTTCTTC. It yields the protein CASSRYLPGGSSYNEQFF.

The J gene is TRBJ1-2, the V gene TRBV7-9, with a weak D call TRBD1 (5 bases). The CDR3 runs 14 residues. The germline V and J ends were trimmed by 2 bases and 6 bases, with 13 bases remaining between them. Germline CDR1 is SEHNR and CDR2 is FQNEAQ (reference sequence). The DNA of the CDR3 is TGTGCCAGCAGCTTACGGGACTGGAGCGATGGCTACACCTTC. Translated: CASSLRDWSDGYTF.

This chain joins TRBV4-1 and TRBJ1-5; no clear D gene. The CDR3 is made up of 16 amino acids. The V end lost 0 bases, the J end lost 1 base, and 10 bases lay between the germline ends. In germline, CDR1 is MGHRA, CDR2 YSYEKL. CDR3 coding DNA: TGCGCCAGCAGCCAAGATTACTACGAAAGCAATCAGCCCCAGCATTTT. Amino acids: CASSQDYYESNQPQHF.

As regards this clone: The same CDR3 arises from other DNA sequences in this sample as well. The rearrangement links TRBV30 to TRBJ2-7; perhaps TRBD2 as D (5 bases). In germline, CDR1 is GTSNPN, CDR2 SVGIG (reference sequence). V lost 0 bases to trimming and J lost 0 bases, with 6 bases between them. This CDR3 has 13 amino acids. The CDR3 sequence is CAWSVGSSYEQYF. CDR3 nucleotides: TGTGCCTGGAGTGTTGGGAGCTCCTACGAGCAGTACTTC. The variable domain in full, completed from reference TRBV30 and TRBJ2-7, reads SQTIHQWPATLVQPVGSPLSLECTVEGTSNPNLYWYRQAAGRGLQLLFYSVGIGQISSEVPQNLSASRPQDRQFILSSKKLLLSDSGFYLCAWSVGSSYEQYFGPGTRLTVT.

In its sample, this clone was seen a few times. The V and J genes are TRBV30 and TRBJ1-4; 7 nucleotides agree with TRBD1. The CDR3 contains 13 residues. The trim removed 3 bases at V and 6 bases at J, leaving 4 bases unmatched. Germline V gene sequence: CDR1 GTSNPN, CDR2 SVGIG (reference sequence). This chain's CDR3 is CAWSRDRDEKLFF. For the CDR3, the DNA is TGTGCCTGGAGCCGGGACAGAGATGAAAAACTGTTTTTT. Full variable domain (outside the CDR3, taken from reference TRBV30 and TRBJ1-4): SQTIHQWPATLVQPVGSPLSLECTVEGTSNPNLYWYRQAAGRGLQLLFYSVGIGQISSEVPQNLSASRPQDRQFILSSKKLLLSDSGFYLCAWSRDRDEKLFFGSGTQLSVL.

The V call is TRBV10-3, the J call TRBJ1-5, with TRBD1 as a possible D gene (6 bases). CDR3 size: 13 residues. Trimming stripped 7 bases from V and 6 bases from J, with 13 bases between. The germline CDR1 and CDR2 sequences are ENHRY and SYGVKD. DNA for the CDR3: TGTGCCATCAAACAGGGAGAGGCTCAGCCCCAGCATTTT. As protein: CAIKQGEAQPQHF.

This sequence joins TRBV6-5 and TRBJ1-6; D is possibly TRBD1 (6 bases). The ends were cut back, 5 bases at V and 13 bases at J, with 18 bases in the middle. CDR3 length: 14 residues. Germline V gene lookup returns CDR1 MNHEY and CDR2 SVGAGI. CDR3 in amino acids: CASSRDRDTQPLHF. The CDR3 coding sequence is TGTGCCAGCAGTCGTGACCGGGACACCCAGCCCCTCCACTTT.

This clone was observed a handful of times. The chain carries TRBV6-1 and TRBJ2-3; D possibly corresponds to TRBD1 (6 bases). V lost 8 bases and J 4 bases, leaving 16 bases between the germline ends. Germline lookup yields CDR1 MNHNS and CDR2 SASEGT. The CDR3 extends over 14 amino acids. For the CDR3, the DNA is TGTGCCAGCGCTACCCGACAGGTTGCAGATACGCAGTATTTT. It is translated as CASATRQVADTQYF.

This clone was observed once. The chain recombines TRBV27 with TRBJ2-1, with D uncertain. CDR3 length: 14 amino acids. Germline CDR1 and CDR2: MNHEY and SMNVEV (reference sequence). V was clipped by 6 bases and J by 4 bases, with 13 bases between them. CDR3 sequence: CASRVGSNYNEQFF. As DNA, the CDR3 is TGTGCCAGCAGGGTTGGCAGTAATTACAATGAGCAGTTCTTC.

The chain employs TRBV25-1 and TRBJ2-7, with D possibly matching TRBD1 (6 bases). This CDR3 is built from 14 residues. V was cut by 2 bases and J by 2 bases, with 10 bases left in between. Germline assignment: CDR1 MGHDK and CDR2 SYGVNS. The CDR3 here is CASSESGQTYEQYF. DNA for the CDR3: TGTGCCAGCAGTGAAAGCGGACAGACCTACGAGCAGTACTTC.

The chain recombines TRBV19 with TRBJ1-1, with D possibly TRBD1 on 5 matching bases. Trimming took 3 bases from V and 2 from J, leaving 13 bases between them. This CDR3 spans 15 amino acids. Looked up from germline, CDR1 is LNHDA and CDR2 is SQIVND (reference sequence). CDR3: CASSIPGLSNTEAFF. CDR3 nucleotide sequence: TGTGCCAGTAGTATCCCGGGACTTAGCAACACTGAAGCTTTCTTT.

The CDR3 sequence: CAWTRRDGNTEAFF. DNA for the CDR3: TGTGCCTGGACCCGACGGGATGGGAACACTGAAGCTTTCTTT. The chain employs TRBV30 and TRBJ1-1; D gene unclear. The V and J ends lost 4 bases and 1 base respectively, with 13 bases between them. The V gene's germline CDR1 is GTSNPN and CDR2 SVGIG (reference sequence). CDR3 size: 14 residues.

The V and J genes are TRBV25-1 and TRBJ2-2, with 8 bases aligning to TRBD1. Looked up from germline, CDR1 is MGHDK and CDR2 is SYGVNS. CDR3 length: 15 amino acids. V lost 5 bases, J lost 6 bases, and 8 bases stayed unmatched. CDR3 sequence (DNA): TGTGCCAGCAGTCCGGCGGACAGGGACTCCGGGGAGCTGTTTTTT. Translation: CASSPADRDSGELFF.